The 22 T cell receptor beta chains below all came from one sample that was sequenced in a study of spatial heterogeneity in lung cancer (dated by TCRdb to the late 2010s). What the authors observed across the whole study: A correlation was observed between the number of expanded intratumoral alpha and beta TCRs and the tumor nonsynonymous mutation count.

The receptor library was made with 5' RACE. This sample was sequenced with a NextSeq 500. TCRdb reprocessing: public reads trimmed at Q25 with fastp, clones called with MiXCR, in-frame beta chains kept. Each entry merges the rows of one CDR3 protein and shows their most common DNA and genes. This sample is represented by over 10,000 distinct CDR3 sequences; more than 5.5% of them were singletons. Jointly, the top ten make up more than 9.5% of the sample. The time point label for this specimen denotes: sample taken at primary tumor resection. Their antigen targets remain unknown. Material: lung tumor tissue, obtained at surgery. The receptors derive from a female donor with early-stage non-small cell lung cancer.

This clonotype was found many times. V and J are TRBV7-3 and TRBJ1-1; 7 positions match TRBD1. The CDR3 has 16 amino acids. With V trimmed by 2 bases and J by 0 bases, 6 bases remained unmatched. Looked up from germline, CDR1 is SGHTA and CDR2 is FQGTGA. The CDR3 is CASSLWRGPMNTEAFF. The CDR3 DNA follows: TGTGCCAGCAGCTTATGGAGGGGGCCGATGAACACTGAAGCTTTCTTT.

At least ten counts were recorded for this clonotype. The chain is built from TRBV7-6 and TRBJ2-7, with D perhaps given as TRBD1 or TRBD2 (5 bases each). The CDR3 loop spans 13 amino acids. Trimming removed 1 base at V and 6 bases at J, with 10 bases between. CDR1 is SGHVS, CDR2 FNYEAQ, per germline. The CDR3 loop is CASSLDSGREQYF. The CDR3 region has the DNA TGTGCCAGCAGCTTAGATTCGGGGCGCGAGCAGTACTTC. The whole variable domain, remainder taken from reference TRBV7-6 and TRBJ2-7, is GAGVSQSPRYKVTKRGQDVALRCDPISGHVSLYWYRQALGQGPEFLTYFNYEAQQDKSGLPNDRFSAERPEGSISTLTIQRTEQRDSAMYRCASSLDSGREQYFGPGTRLTVT.

Sample share makes this clonotype medium-sized. J is TRBJ2-2 and V is TRBV27; D uncertain. CDR1 MNHEY and CDR2 SMNVEV come from the germline V gene (reference sequence). V lost 5 bases, J lost 9 bases, and 19 bases lay in between. This CDR3 spans 15 amino acids. CDR3 region: CASSGIQLVYRELFF. The DNA of the CDR3 is TGTGCCAGCAGTGGTATACAGTTGGTCTACCGGGAGCTGTTTTTT.

The sample holds many counts of this clonotype. The rearrangement links TRBV4-1 to TRBJ1-2; D gene uncertain. Germline loops: CDR1 MGHRA, CDR2 YSYEKL. This CDR3 spans 14 amino acids. Trimming removed 0 bases at V and 4 bases at J, with 9 bases between. Here the CDR3 reads CASSQDLSAYGYTF. CDR3 DNA sequence: TGCGCCAGCAGCCAAGATCTGTCGGCCTATGGCTACACCTTC.

Many counts were recorded for this clonotype. The chain employs TRBV4-2 and TRBJ2-3; a weak D match, TRBD2 (7 bases). V lost 2 bases, J lost 1 base, and 13 bases lay in between. Per germline, CDR1 LGHNA and CDR2 YNFKEQ. The CDR3 is 16 residues long. DNA of the CDR3: TGTGCCAGCAGCCAAAGACGGGGGGCCGGCACAGATACGCAGTATTTT. Its protein product is CASSQRRGAGTDTQYF.

This clonotype was counted at least ten times. V and J are TRBV5-1 and TRBJ1-4, with TRBD1 identical over 8 bases. Germline CDR1 and CDR2: SGHRS and YFSETQ. This CDR3 comprises 15 residues. The J segment lost 7 bases and the V segment lost 3 bases, leaving 8 bases of the junction unmatched. CDR3 DNA sequence: TGCGCCAGCAGCTCAAGAGCAGGGGGCGGTGAAAAACTGTTTTTT. As protein: CASSSRAGGGEKLFF.

The chain combines TRBV29-1 with TRBJ1-5; D possibly corresponds to TRBD1 (6 bases). Germline V gene sequence: CDR1 SQVTM, CDR2 ANQGSEA. The CDR3 totals 13 residues. Trimming pared 4 bases from V and 3 bases from J, leaving 10 bases between. In DNA form, the CDR3 reads TGCAGCGTTGCAGGGGACGACAATCAGCCCCAGCATTTT. Its translation is CSVAGDDNQPQHF. Full variable domain (rest looked up from reference TRBV29-1 and TRBJ1-5): SAVISQKPSRDICQRGTSLTIQCQVDSQVTMMFWYRQQPGQSLTLIATANQGSEATYESGFVIDKFPISRPNLTFSTLTVSNMSPEDSSIYLCSVAGDDNQPQHFGDGTRLSIL.

At least ten counts were recorded for this clonotype. V usage is TRBV29-1 and J usage is TRBJ2-3, with D possibly matching TRBD1 (6 bases). Germline lookup yields CDR1 SQVTM and CDR2 ANQGSEA. The CDR3 has 14 residues. Between the trimmed V and J ends, which lost 5 bases and 8 bases, there was a span of 20 bases. The CDR3 nucleotides read TGCAGCGTTACTGGACAGCTGGAGGTCTCTACGCAGTATTTT. Its translation: CSVTGQLEVSTQYF.

This clonotype was detected ten times or more. The J gene is TRBJ2-5, the V gene TRBV7-6; 7 nucleotides agree with TRBD1. V gave up 10 bases and J gave up 3 bases; unmatched junction bases: 14. From germline, CDR1 is SGHVS and CDR2 FNYEAQ. This CDR3 region has 15 residues. The CDR3 bases are TGTGCCACCCGACAGGGACGAAGTGGGGAAGAGACCCAGTACTTC. The encoded protein is CATRQGRSGEETQYF.

This clonotype came up many times. The genes are TRBV20-1 and TRBJ2-3, with D maybe TRBD2 (6 bases). The germline gives CDR1 DFQATT, CDR2 SNEGSKA (reference sequence). V was shortened by 6 bases and J by 9 bases, with 13 bases between the two germline ends. The CDR3 contains 11 residues. CDR3 bases: TGCAGTGCGCCGACTAGTTGGACGCAGTATTTT. Translation: CSAPTSWTQYF.

Ten or more counts support this clonotype. The V call is TRBV7-9, the J call TRBJ2-3; no clear D. Germline values: CDR1 SEHNR, CDR2 FQNEAQ (reference sequence). V dropped 4 bases and J dropped 4 bases, with 6 bases sitting between them. This CDR3 contains 12 residues. CDR3: CASSSRPDTQYF. The CDR3 DNA is TGTGCCAGCAGCTCACGTCCAGATACGCAGTATTTT. The full variable domain, completed using reference TRBV7-9 and TRBJ2-3, is DTGVSQNPRHKITKRGQNVTFRCDPISEHNRLYWYRQTLGQGPEFLTYFQNEAQLEKSRLLSDRFSAERPKGSFSTLEIQRTEQGDSAMYLCASSSRPDTQYFGPGTRLTVL.

This clonotype came up many times. The chain carries TRBV5-1 and TRBJ2-2; D call uncertain. V was pared by 0 bases and J by 8 bases, with 17 bases between. Germline loops: CDR1 SGHRS, CDR2 YFSETQ. CDR3 length equals 16 residues. The CDR3 sequence is CASSLANTLGGGELFF. In nucleotides, the CDR3 is TGCGCCAGCAGCTTGGCCAATACACTGGGCGGAGGGGAGCTGTTTTTT.

This clonotype has at least ten counts. The rearrangement links TRBV18 to TRBJ2-2; D uncertain. This CDR3 is built from 13 residues. V was trimmed by 3 bases and J by 7 bases, leaving 9 bases between them. Germline CDR1 is KGHSH and CDR2 is LQKENI. The chain's CDR3 is CASSPQVGGELFF. The CDR3, as DNA: TGTGCCAGCTCACCTCAAGTGGGCGGGGAGCTGTTTTTT.

V is TRBV12-3 or TRBV12-4 and J is TRBJ2-5; the D gene is possibly TRBD2 (6 bases). Deletions cut 6 bases from V and 3 bases from J, with 11 bases between. This CDR3 region has 13 residues. The CDR3 DNA follows: TGTGCCAGCAGGCCCTCGGGGGAAGAGACCCAGTACTTC. This translates into CASRPSGEETQYF.

Many counts were recorded for this clonotype. The rearrangement links TRBV12-3 or TRBV12-4 to TRBJ2-5; D gene unclear. Trimming left V 6 bases short and J 5 bases short, with 19 bases between. The CDR3 extends over 15 amino acids. This chain's CDR3 is CASSTTWRGGETQYF. CDR3 in DNA: TGTGCCAGCAGCACCACTTGGAGAGGCGGTGAGACCCAGTACTTC.

This clonotype is labeled as medium-sized. The rearrangement joins TRBV6-1 to TRBJ2-7, with 7 positions matching TRBD1. The CDR3 has 12 amino acids. Germline assignment: CDR1 MNHNS and CDR2 SASEGT. V shed 9 bases, J shed 0 bases, and the junction held 2 bases outside the gene matches. CDR3 sequence: CASGDSSYEQYF. The CDR3 bases are TGTGCCAGTGGGGACAGCTCCTACGAGCAGTACTTC.

This clonotype was counted many times. CDR3 nucleotides: TGTGCCAGCAGCCAAGGGACCGGGGAGCTGTTTTTT. Amino acids: CASSQGTGELFF. The V call is TRBV3-1, the J call TRBJ2-2; no clear D. Germline CDR1 and CDR2: LGHDT and YNNKEL (reference sequence). The ends were cut back, 1 base at V and 5 bases at J, with 2 bases in the middle. The CDR3 runs to 12 residues. The complete variable domain, with remaining parts taken from reference TRBV3-1 and TRBJ2-2, reads DTAVSQTPKYLVTQMGNDKSIKCEQNLGHDTMYWYKQDSKKFLKIMFSYNNKELIINETVPNRFSPKSPDKAHLNLHINSLELGDSAVYFCASSQGTGELFFGEGSRLTVL.

This clonotype has at least ten counts. V usage is TRBV7-9 and J usage is TRBJ1-1; D is perhaps TRBD1 (5 bases). Germline V gene sequence: CDR1 SEHNR, CDR2 FQNEAQ (reference sequence). Trimming removed 4 bases at V and 5 bases at J, with 14 bases between. The CDR3 covers 14 residues. CDR3 amino acids: CASSSTGGSTEAFF. CDR3 in DNA: TGTGCCAGCAGCTCTACCGGGGGGAGTACTGAAGCTTTCTTT.

This clonotype was counted at least ten times. The chain has TRBV7-2 and TRBJ2-1; maybe TRBD2 (6 bases). The CDR3 runs 13 residues. The V and J ends lost 1 base and 7 bases respectively, with 8 bases between them. Germline V gene lookup returns CDR1 SGHTA and CDR2 FQGNSA. CDR3 sequence: CASSLETRNEQFF. The CDR3 DNA is TGTGCCAGCAGCTTAGAGACTAGGAATGAGCAGTTCTTC.

The V call is TRBV9, the J call TRBJ2-2; 7 bases map to TRBD1. The CDR3 totals 15 residues. The germline gives CDR1 SGDLS, CDR2 YYNGEE. With V trimmed by 4 bases and J by 6 bases, 9 bases remained unmatched. In DNA, the CDR3 is TGTGCCAGCAGCTCCAGAACCACAGGGGCCGGGGAGCTGTTTTTT. Residues: CASSSRTTGAGELFF.

Many counts were recorded for this clonotype. The chain is built from TRBV7-3 and TRBJ1-3; possibly TRBD1 for D (5 bases). The CDR3 loop spans 15 amino acids. Trimming pared 5 bases from V and 1 base from J, leaving 12 bases between. Germline CDR1 reads SGHTA; CDR2 reads FQGTGA. The CDR3, as DNA: TGTGCCAGCAGCAAGACAGTCCCTTCTGGAAACACCATATATTTT. It yields the protein CASSKTVPSGNTIYF.

This clonotype was counted at least ten times. The V and J genes are TRBV29-1 and TRBJ2-7; possible D gene TRBD2, 5 bases. In germline, CDR1 is SQVTM, CDR2 ANQGSEA. Trimming took 0 bases from V and 7 from J, leaving 13 bases between them. The CDR3 spans 13 residues. The CDR3 DNA is TGCAGCGTTGAAGACCCCCTAGAGGGAGAGCAGTACTTC. This encodes CSVEDPLEGEQYF.